The clone carrying this T cell receptor (beta chain) was observed a handful of times. The sample is drawn from a study of patients and donors after allogeneic stem cell transplantation. TCRdb re-analysed the RT-PCR reads in MiXCR, keeping a single row per CDR3 protein. The profile shows over 150,000 distinct CDR3 sequences, 40% to 45% of them singletons. The length of the CDR3 is 14 residues. From germline, CDR1 is SGHRS and CDR2 YFSETQ. The ends were cut back, 5 bases at V and 1 base at J, with 12 bases in the middle. Source material: blood, either unsorted or a sorted T cell fraction (not recorded which). The chain links TRBV5-1 to TRBJ2-5, with D possibly TRBD1 on 7 matching bases. The sequence was obtained from a human donor who was either an allogeneic HSCT recipient or a stem cell or donor lymphocyte infusion donor (not recorded which). It is not recorded whose cells these are; they may come from a transplant donor. The CDR3, as DNA: TGCGCCAGCAGACGCGGGACAGTCCAAGAGACCCAGTACTTC. Amino acid sequence: CASRRGTVQETQYF.